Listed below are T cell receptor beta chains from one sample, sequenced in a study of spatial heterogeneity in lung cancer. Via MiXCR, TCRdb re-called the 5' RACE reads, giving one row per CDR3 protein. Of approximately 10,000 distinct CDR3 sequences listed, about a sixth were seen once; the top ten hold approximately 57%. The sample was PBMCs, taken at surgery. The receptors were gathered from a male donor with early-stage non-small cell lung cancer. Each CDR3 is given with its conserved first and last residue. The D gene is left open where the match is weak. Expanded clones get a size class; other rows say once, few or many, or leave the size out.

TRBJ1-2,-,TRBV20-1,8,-,CRSYGYTF,TGCAGATCTTATGGCTACACCTTC
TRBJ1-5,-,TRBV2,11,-,CASGRGQPQHF,TGTGCCAGCGGGCGGGGTCAGCCCCAGCATTTT
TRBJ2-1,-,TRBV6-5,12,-,CASSSGGNEQFF,TGTGCCAGCAGTTCTGGGGGCAATGAGCAGTTCTTC
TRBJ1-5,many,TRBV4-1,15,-,CASSQIPGELEPQHF,TGCGCCAGCAGCCAGATTCCGGGGGAGCTTGAGCCCCAGCATTTT
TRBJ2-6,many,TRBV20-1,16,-,CSARPPGSSGANVLTF,TGCAGTGCTAGACCACCCGGGAGCTCTGGGGCCAACGTCCTGACTTTC
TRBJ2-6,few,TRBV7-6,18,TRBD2,CASSLWTSGSSGANVLTF,TGTGCCAGCAGCTTATGGACTAGCGGGAGCTCTGGGGCCAACGTCCTGACTTTC
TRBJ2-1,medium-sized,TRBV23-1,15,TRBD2,CASSQTSGSYNEQFF,TGCGCCAGCAGTCAAACTAGCGGGAGCTACAATGAGCAGTTCTTC
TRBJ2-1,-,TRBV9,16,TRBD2,CASSAPQAGGPNEQFF,TGTGCCAGCAGTGCTCCACAAGCGGGAGGGCCCAATGAGCAGTTCTTC
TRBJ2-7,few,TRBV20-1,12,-,CSAPSVGDEQYF,TGCAGTGCGCCGTCGGTAGGGGACGAGCAGTACTTC
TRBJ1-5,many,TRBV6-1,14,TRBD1,CASKGQGDTQPQHF,TGTGCCAGCAAGGGACAGGGAGATACTCAGCCCCAGCATTTT
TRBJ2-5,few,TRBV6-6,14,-,CASRRGEGQETQYF,TGTGCCAGCAGAAGAGGCGAGGGACAAGAGACCCAGTACTTC
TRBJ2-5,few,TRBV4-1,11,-,CSSSQEETQYF,TGCTCCAGCAGCCAGGAAGAGACCCAGTACTTC
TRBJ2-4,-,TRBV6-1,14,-,CASIRGEAKNIQYF,TGTGCCAGCATCAGGGGTGAAGCCAAAAACATTCAGTACTTC
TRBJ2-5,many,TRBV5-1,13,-,CASSHPDGETQYF,TGCGCCAGCAGCCACCCAGACGGAGAGACCCAGTACTTC
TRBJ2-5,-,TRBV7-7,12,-,CASSLGSGTQYF,TGTGCTAGCAGCTTGGGGAGCGGGACCCAGTACTTC
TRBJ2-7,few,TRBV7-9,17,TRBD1,CASSPTGTGSVAYEQYF,TGTGCCAGCAGCCCAACCGGGACAGGGAGTGTCGCGTACGAGCAGTACTTC
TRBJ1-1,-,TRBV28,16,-,CASSSPGSSRGTEAFF,TGTGCCAGCAGTTCACCGGGATCCTCACGCGGGACTGAAGCTTTCTTT
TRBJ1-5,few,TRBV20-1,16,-,CSARVRGRGGNQPQHF,TGCAGTGCTAGAGTGAGGGGGAGAGGTGGCAATCAGCCCCAGCATTTT
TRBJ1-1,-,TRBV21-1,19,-,CASSNNPTGARGTNTEAFF,TGTGCCAGCAGCAACAACCCGACAGGGGCGAGGGGAACGAACACTGAAGCTTTCTTT
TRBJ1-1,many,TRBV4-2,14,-,CASSLPGQNTEAFF,TGTGCCAGCAGCCTCCCGGGACAGAACACTGAAGCTTTCTTT
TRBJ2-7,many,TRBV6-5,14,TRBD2,CASSPGLGLFEQYF,TGTGCCAGCAGTCCGGGACTAGGGTTATTCGAGCAGTACTTC
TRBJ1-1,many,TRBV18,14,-,CASSPVKGNTEAFF,TGTGCCAGCTCACCAGTTAAGGGGAACACTGAAGCTTTCTTT
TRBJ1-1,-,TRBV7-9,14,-,CASSGRSLNTEAFF,TGTGCCAGCAGCGGCAGATCCCTGAACACTGAAGCTTTCTTT
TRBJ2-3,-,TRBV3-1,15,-,CASSSGPAKTDTQYF,TGTGCCAGCAGCTCCGGGCCGGCGAAGACAGATACGCAGTATTTT
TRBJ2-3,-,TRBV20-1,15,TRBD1,CSARLSTGAADTQYF,TGCAGTGCTAGGCTCTCGACAGGGGCGGCAGATACGCAGTATTTT
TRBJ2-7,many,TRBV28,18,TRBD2,CASSPRPSKRLALGEQYF,TGTGCCAGCAGTCCACGTCCGTCAAAGCGACTAGCGTTGGGCGAGCAGTACTTC
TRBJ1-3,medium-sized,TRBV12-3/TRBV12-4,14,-,CASLSRTRGNTIYF,TGTGCCAGCCTTTCCCGGACACGCGGAAACACCATATATTTT
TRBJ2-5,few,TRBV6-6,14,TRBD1,CASSPQGKQETQYF,TGTGCCAGCAGCCCACAGGGGAAACAAGAGACCCAGTACTTC
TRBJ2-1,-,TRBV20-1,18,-,CSARDVREATPKRGEQFF,TGCAGTGCTAGAGATGTAAGGGAAGCGACGCCCAAGAGGGGAGAGCAGTTCTTC
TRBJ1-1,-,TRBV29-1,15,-,CSVLKGHPMNTEAFF,TGCAGCGTCCTCAAGGGGCACCCCATGAACACTGAAGCTTTCTTT
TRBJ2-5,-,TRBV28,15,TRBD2,CASNSPGREGETQYF,TGTGCCAGCAATTCTCCGGGTCGGGAGGGAGAGACCCAGTACTTC
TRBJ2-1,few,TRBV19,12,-,CASSIVETSQFF,TGTGCCAGTAGTATAGTGGAGACCTCGCAGTTCTTC
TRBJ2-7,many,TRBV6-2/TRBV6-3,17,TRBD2,CASSAGLGTSGSYEQYF,TGTGCCAGCAGCGCGGGCCTTGGGACTAGCGGGAGCTACGAGCAGTACTTC
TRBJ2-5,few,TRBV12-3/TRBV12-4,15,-,CASSLAVVPQETQYF,TGTGCCAGCAGTTTAGCGGTGGTACCCCAAGAGACCCAGTACTTC
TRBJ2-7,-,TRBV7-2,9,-,CASTYEQYF,TGTGCCAGTACCTACGAGCAGTACTTC
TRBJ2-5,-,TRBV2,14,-,CASSVAGRQETQYF,TGTGCCAGCAGTGTGGCAGGGAGACAAGAGACCCAGTACTTC
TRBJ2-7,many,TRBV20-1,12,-,CSARATRAEQYF,TGCAGTGCTAGAGCCACAAGGGCAGAGCAGTACTTC
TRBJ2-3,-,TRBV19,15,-,CASRVKRQATDTQYF,TGTGCCAGTAGAGTGAAGCGCCAAGCCACAGATACGCAGTATTTT
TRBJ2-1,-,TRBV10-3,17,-,CAISESNPANFGDEQFF,TGTGCCATCAGTGAGTCGAATCCGGCCAACTTCGGCGATGAGCAGTTCTTC
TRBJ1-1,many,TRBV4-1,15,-,CASSQSTQTNTEAFF,TGCGCCAGCAGCCAATCTACGCAGACGAACACTGAAGCTTTCTTT
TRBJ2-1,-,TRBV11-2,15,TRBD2,CASCRLAGGLSEQFF,TGTGCCAGCTGTCGACTAGCGGGGGGCCTCAGTGAGCAGTTCTTC
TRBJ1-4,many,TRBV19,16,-,CASRTGGGLRNEKLFF,TGTGCCAGTAGGACAGGCGGAGGATTGCGGAATGAAAAACTGTTTTTT
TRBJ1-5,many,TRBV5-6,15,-,CASSPDGGYNQPQHF,TGTGCCAGCAGCCCGGACGGGGGGTACAATCAGCCCCAGCATTTT
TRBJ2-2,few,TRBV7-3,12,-,CASSPPQGELFF,TGTGCCAGCAGCCCTCCCCAGGGGGAGCTGTTTTTT
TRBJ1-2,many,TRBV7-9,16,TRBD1,CASSLGVGQALYGYTF,TGTGCCAGCAGCTTAGGTGTAGGACAGGCGCTCTATGGCTACACCTTC
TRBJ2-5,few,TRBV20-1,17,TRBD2,CSARDERLAGGVETQYF,TGCAGTGCTAGAGATGAAAGACTAGCGGGAGGAGTAGAGACCCAGTACTTC
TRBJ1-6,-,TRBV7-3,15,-,CASSRTSNYNSPLHF,TGTGCCAGCAGCCGCACAAGTAACTATAATTCACCCCTCCACTTT
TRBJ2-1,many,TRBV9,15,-,CASSVAGGMGPEQFF,TGTGCCAGCAGCGTAGCTGGCGGGATGGGGCCTGAGCAGTTCTTC
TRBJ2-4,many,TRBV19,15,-,CASSMSRGGKNIQYF,TGTGCCAGTAGTATGAGCAGGGGTGGCAAAAACATTCAGTACTTC
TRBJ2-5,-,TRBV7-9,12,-,CASRAVQETQYF,TGTGCCAGCAGGGCAGTCCAAGAGACCCAGTACTTC